A selection of T cell receptor beta chains follows, all from one sample in a study of PD-L1 blockade in urothelial cancer. Method: immunoSEQ multiplex PCR; TCRdb's copy keeps in-frame clones and lacks some. Of 44,000 or so clones in the sample, roughly 86% were seen once. The sample consisted of PBMCs, taken around atezolizumab (anti-PD-L1) treatment. The receptors here all came from a man in his 70s with urothelial cancer. CDR3s include the opening cysteine and the closing phenylalanine or tryptophan. D genes are given only for firm matches. For some rows the clone size is stated as once, few or many, or as a class when expanded; others skip it.

CDR3: CASSLTSGLGLEQFF
DNA: TGTGCCAGCAGCCTGACTAGCGGCCTTGGTTTGGAGCAGTTCTTC
V: TRBV7-9
length: 15
J: TRBJ2-1
D: TRBD2
size: NA

CDR3: CASSYTQGYDEQYF
DNA: TGTGCCAGCAGCTACACACAGGGGTACGACGAGCAGTACTTC
V: TRBV27
length: 14
J: TRBJ2-7
D: TRBD1
size: NA

CDR3: CASSSTSGRAPYNEQFF
DNA: TGTGCCAGCAGTTCAACTAGCGGGAGGGCACCTTACAATGAGCAGTTCTTC
V: TRBV27
length: 17
J: TRBJ2-1
D: TRBD2
size: once

CDR3: CASSLSKAGPNSPLHF
DNA: TGTGCCAGCAGTTTATCGAAGGCAGGTCCTAATTCACCCCTCCACTTT
V: TRBV27
length: 16
J: TRBJ1-6
D: NA
size: NA

CDR3: CASSPKPGAYGYTF
DNA: TGTGCCAGCAGTCCAAAGCCAGGGGCCTATGGCTACACCTTC
V: TRBV27
length: 14
J: TRBJ1-2
D: NA
size: NA

CDR3: CASSVEGIGELFF
DNA: TGTGCCAGCAGTGTCGAGGGTATCGGGGAGCTGTTTTTT
V: TRBV2
length: 13
J: TRBJ2-2
D: NA
size: NA

CDR3: CASSSTGRLTEQYF
DNA: TGTGCCAGCAGCTCAACCGGGAGGTTGACCGAGCAGTACTTC
V: TRBV7-9
length: 14
J: TRBJ2-7
D: TRBD2
size: NA

CDR3: CASSSTAQSGTEAFF
DNA: TGTGCCAGCAGCTCCACAGCCCAAAGTGGCACTGAAGCTTTCTTT
V: TRBV7-9
length: 15
J: TRBJ1-1
D: NA
size: NA

CDR3: CASSTSGTGAGNSPLHF
DNA: TGTGCCAGCTCAACTTCCGGGACAGGGGCTGGAAATTCACCCCTCCACTTT
V: TRBV18
length: 17
J: TRBJ1-6
D: TRBD1
size: NA

CDR3: CASSLITSSPIIRNSPLHF
DNA: TGTGCCAGCAGCTTAATAACTTCTTCCCCAATAATTCGTAATTCACCCCTCCACTTT
V: TRBV7-2
length: 19
J: TRBJ1-6
D: NA
size: NA

CDR3: CASSLTGTDTQYF
DNA: TGTGCCAGCAGCTTAACAGGCACAGATACGCAGTATTTT
V: TRBV7-2
length: 13
J: TRBJ2-3
D: NA
size: NA

CDR3: CASSLVGTADEQFF
DNA: TGTGCCAGCAGCTTAGTCGGAACAGCCGATGAGCAGTTCTTC
V: TRBV7-9
length: 14
J: TRBJ2-1
D: NA
size: NA

CDR3: CASSPSISESQETQYF
DNA: TGTGCCAGCAGCCCCTCGATAAGCGAGTCCCAAGAGACCCAGTACTTC
V: TRBV7-7
length: 16
J: TRBJ2-5
D: NA
size: NA

CDR3: CASSAKTGTINEKLFF
DNA: TGTGCCAGCAGCGCAAAGACCGGGACAATTAATGAAAAACTGTTTTTT
V: TRBV7-9
length: 16
J: TRBJ1-4
D: NA
size: NA

CDR3: CASSLTSGNSYNEQFF
DNA: TGCGCCAGCAGCTTGACTAGCGGAAACTCCTACAATGAGCAGTTCTTC
V: TRBV5-1
length: 16
J: TRBJ2-1
D: TRBD2
size: NA

CDR3: CASSWTGGNYEQYF
DNA: TGTGCCAGCAGCTGGACAGGGGGAAACTACGAGCAGTACTTC
V: TRBV11-2
length: 14
J: TRBJ2-7
D: TRBD1
size: few

CDR3: CASSRDRDNSPLHF
DNA: TGTGCCAGCAGCAGGGACAGAGATAATTCACCCCTCCACTTT
V: TRBV7-9
length: 14
J: TRBJ1-6
D: TRBD1
size: few

CDR3: CAIRFGLQEGPWYF
DNA: TGTGCCATCAGGTTTGGACTGCAGGAAGGTCCGTGGTACTTC
V: TRBV10-3
length: 14
J: TRBJ2-7
D: NA
size: NA

CDR3: CATSRERGPYEQYF
DNA: TGTGCCACCAGCAGAGAGCGGGGCCCCTACGAGCAGTACTTC
V: TRBV15
length: 14
J: TRBJ2-7
D: NA
size: once

CDR3: CASRGQGAGDTEAFF
DNA: TGTGCCAGCAGGGGACAGGGGGCCGGGGACACTGAAGCTTTCTTT
V: TRBV6-5
length: 15
J: TRBJ1-1
D: TRBD1
size: medium-sized

CDR3: CASSVGLAYGTDTQYF
DNA: TGTGCCAGCAGCGTAGGGCTAGCTTACGGCACAGATACGCAGTATTTT
V: TRBV9
length: 16
J: TRBJ2-3
D: NA
size: NA

CDR3: CASSLGKRTGEYEQYF
DNA: TGTGCCAGCAGCTTAGGTAAAAGGACAGGGGAGTACGAGCAGTACTTC
V: TRBV7-2
length: 16
J: TRBJ2-7
D: TRBD1
size: NA

CDR3: CASSQDRNEQYF
DNA: TGCGCCAGCAGCCAAGACAGAAACGAGCAGTACTTC
V: TRBV5-1
length: 12
J: TRBJ2-7
D: NA
size: NA

CDR3: CATQPSGSGNTIYF
DNA: TGTGCCACGCAGCCCTCAGGTTCTGGAAACACCATATATTTT
V: TRBV7-2
length: 14
J: TRBJ1-3
D: NA
size: NA

CDR3: CASSLSSGGYTF
DNA: TGTGCCAGCAGCTTAAGTTCAGGTGGCTACACCTTC
V: TRBV11-1
length: 12
J: TRBJ1-2
D: NA
size: NA

CDR3: CASSQREGTDTQYF
DNA: TGCGCCAGCAGCCAGCGGGAGGGGACAGATACGCAGTATTTT
V: TRBV4-3
length: 14
J: TRBJ2-3
D: TRBD2
size: NA

CDR3: CASRVRVWAFF
DNA: TGTGCCAGCAGAGTTAGAGTTTGGGCTTTCTTT
V: TRBV27
length: 11
J: TRBJ1-1
D: NA
size: NA

CDR3: CASSQQGQISTGELFF
DNA: TGCGCCAGCAGCCAACAAGGACAGATTTCCACCGGGGAGCTGTTTTTT
V: TRBV4-1
length: 16
J: TRBJ2-2
D: NA
size: NA

CDR3: CASSPGHRYEQYF
DNA: TGTGCCAGCAGCCCGGGACATCGCTACGAGCAGTACTTC
V: TRBV7-9
length: 13
J: TRBJ2-7
D: NA
size: NA

CDR3: CASSLAGGANEKLFF
DNA: TGTGCCAGCAGCTTAGCGGGGGGGGCTAATGAAAAACTGTTTTTT
V: TRBV7-2
length: 15
J: TRBJ1-4
D: NA
size: NA

CDR3: CASRPAGNTIYF
DNA: TGTGCCAGCAGACCCGCGGGAAACACCATATATTTT
V: TRBV7-2
length: 12
J: TRBJ1-3
D: NA
size: NA

CDR3: CASSLGTSRETQYF
DNA: TGTGCCAGCAGCCTCGGGACTAGTCGGGAGACCCAGTACTTC
V: TRBV5-5
length: 14
J: TRBJ2-5
D: TRBD2
size: NA

CDR3: CASSAGFRGGERSEQYF
DNA: TGCGCCAGCAGCGCCGGTTTTAGGGGGGGAGAGAGGTCCGAGCAGTACTTC
V: TRBV4-1
length: 17
J: TRBJ2-7
D: NA
size: NA

CDR3: CASSLGQGVLAEAFF
DNA: TGTGCCAGCTCATTGGGACAGGGGGTTCTAGCTGAAGCTTTCTTT
V: TRBV18
length: 15
J: TRBJ1-1
D: TRBD1
size: NA

CDR3: CASSLGQGRETQYF
DNA: TGCGCCAGCAGCTTGGGACAGGGTCGGGAGACCCAGTACTTC
V: TRBV5-1
length: 14
J: TRBJ2-5
D: TRBD1
size: NA

CDR3: CATSRDRGQATDTQYF
DNA: TGTGCCACCAGCAGAGATAGGGGACAGGCCACAGATACGCAGTATTTT
V: TRBV15
length: 16
J: TRBJ2-3
D: TRBD1
size: NA

CDR3: CASSEAVYEQYF
DNA: TGTGCCAGCAGTGAAGCCGTCTACGAGCAGTACTTC
V: TRBV6-1
length: 12
J: TRBJ2-7
D: NA
size: NA

CDR3: CATSRVWGTSGGVDEQYF
DNA: TGTGCCACCAGCAGAGTTTGGGGGACTAGCGGGGGAGTTGACGAGCAGTACTTC
V: TRBV15
length: 18
J: TRBJ2-7
D: TRBD2
size: NA

CDR3: CASSEQGVSRDGYTF
DNA: TGTGCCAGCAGTGAACAGGGGGTGTCTCGGGATGGCTACACCTTC
V: TRBV2
length: 15
J: TRBJ1-2
D: TRBD1
size: NA

CDR3: CASSRLPNQPQHF
DNA: TGTGCCAGCTCCCGACTGCCTAATCAGCCCCAGCATTTT
V: TRBV6-4
length: 13
J: TRBJ1-5
D: NA
size: NA

CDR3: CASSSPGQGITEAFF
DNA: TGTGCCAGCAGCTCTCCGGGACAGGGAATCACTGAAGCTTTCTTT
V: TRBV7-6
length: 15
J: TRBJ1-1
D: TRBD1
size: NA

CDR3: CASSMTSGSYEQYF
DNA: TGTGCCAGCAGTATGACTAGCGGGAGTTACGAGCAGTACTTC
V: TRBV6-5
length: 14
J: TRBJ2-7
D: TRBD2
size: NA

CDR3: CASSQDTDRASPLHF
DNA: TGTGCCAGCAGCCAAGATACGGACAGGGCGTCACCCCTCCACTTT
V: TRBV4-2
length: 15
J: TRBJ1-6
D: TRBD1
size: NA

CDR3: CASSLKQGERNTIYF
DNA: TGTGCCAGCAGCTTAAAGCAGGGGGAAAGAAACACCATATATTTT
V: TRBV13
length: 15
J: TRBJ1-3
D: TRBD1
size: NA

CDR3: CASSIGGAKNIQYF
DNA: TGTGCCAGTAGTATTGGGGGGGCCAAAAACATTCAGTACTTC
V: TRBV19
length: 14
J: TRBJ2-4
D: NA
size: NA

CDR3: CASSVGQGGETQYF
DNA: TGTGCCAGCAGCGTCGGACAGGGGGGAGAGACCCAGTACTTC
V: TRBV5-6
length: 14
J: TRBJ2-5
D: TRBD1
size: NA

CDR3: CASSVAGWQGNYGYTF
DNA: TGTGCCAGCAGCGTAGCTGGTTGGCAGGGAAACTATGGCTACACCTTC
V: TRBV9
length: 16
J: TRBJ1-2
D: NA
size: NA

CDR3: CASSPGTGRAGNTIYF
DNA: TGTGCCAGCAGCCCTGGGACAGGGCGGGCTGGAAACACCATATATTTT
V: TRBV5-6
length: 16
J: TRBJ1-3
D: TRBD1
size: NA

CDR3: CASSVGQPQPQHF
DNA: TGTGCCAGCAGTGTAGGACAGCCTCAGCCCCAGCATTTT
V: TRBV2
length: 13
J: TRBJ1-5
D: NA
size: NA

CDR3: CASSLLGVSSGSGANVLTF
DNA: TGCGCCAGCAGCTTGTTAGGCGTATCCTCCGGGTCTGGGGCCAACGTCCTGACTTTC
V: TRBV5-1
length: 19
J: TRBJ2-6
D: NA
size: NA

CDR3: CASGRLAGVVDTQYF
DNA: TGTGCCAGCGGACGACTAGCGGGAGTGGTAGATACGCAGTATTTT
V: TRBV9
length: 15
J: TRBJ2-3
D: TRBD2
size: NA

CDR3: CAISDRYDVNEQFF
DNA: TGTGCCATCAGTGACAGGTATGATGTCAATGAGCAGTTCTTC
V: TRBV10-3
length: 14
J: TRBJ2-1
D: NA
size: NA

CDR3: CASSRAGATNEKLFF
DNA: TGCGCCAGCAGCAGGGCGGGGGCAACTAATGAAAAACTGTTTTTT
V: TRBV4-1
length: 15
J: TRBJ1-4
D: NA
size: few